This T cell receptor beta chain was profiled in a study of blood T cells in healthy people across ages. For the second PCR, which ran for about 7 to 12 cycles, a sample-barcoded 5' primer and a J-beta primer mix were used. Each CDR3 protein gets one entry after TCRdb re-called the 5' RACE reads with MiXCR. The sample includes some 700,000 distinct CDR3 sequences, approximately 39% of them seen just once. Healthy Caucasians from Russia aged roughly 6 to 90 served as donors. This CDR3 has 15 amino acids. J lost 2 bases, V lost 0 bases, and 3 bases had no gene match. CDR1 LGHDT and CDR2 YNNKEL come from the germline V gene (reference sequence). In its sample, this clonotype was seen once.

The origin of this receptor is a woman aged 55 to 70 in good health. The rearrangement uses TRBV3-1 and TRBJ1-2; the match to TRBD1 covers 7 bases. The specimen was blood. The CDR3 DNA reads TGTGCCAGCAGCCAAGATCTGGGACAGAACTATGGCTACACCTTC. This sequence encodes CASSQDLGQNYGYTF.